A selection of T cell receptor beta chains follows, all from one sample in a study of control samples from healthy donors and cancer patients. Profiled with immunoSEQ multiplex PCR; TCRdb holds only in-frame clones, not every one. The sample includes some 150,000 clones, about 94% of them seen just once. The sequenced sample was blood. Receptors originate from a woman aged 60-70 years in good health. Each CDR3 is given with its conserved first and last residue. The D gene is left open where the match is weak. Clone size appears in some rows only: once, few, many, or a class for an expanded clone.

clone size,V gene,D gene,J gene,CDR3 DNA,CDR3 protein
once,TRBV7-9,TRBD2,TRBJ2-3,TGTGCCAGCAGCCCAAGAGAGCGGGGGTGGGATACGCAGTATTTT,CASSPRERGWDTQYF
-,TRBV6-5,-,TRBJ1-1,TGTGCCAGCAGTTATTCAGGGAACCTGAACACTGAAGCTTTCTTT,CASSYSGNLNTEAFF
-,TRBV6-2/TRBV6-3,-,TRBJ1-2,TGTGCCAGCAGTTTCGAGGGGCGAGACTATGGCTACACCTTC,CASSFEGRDYGYTF
-,TRBV18,TRBD1,TRBJ2-7,TGTGCCAGCTCACCCCCAAAGGGACAGGGGATAACCTACGAGCAGTACTTC,CASSPPKGQGITYEQYF
-,TRBV5-1,-,TRBJ2-2,TGCGCCAGCAGCTTGTACGGACAGCGTGCCGGGGAGCTGTTTTTT,CASSLYGQRAGELFF
-,TRBV5-1,-,TRBJ1-6,TGCGCCAGCAGCTTGAAGGGGATGAGTAATTCACCCCTCCACTTT,CASSLKGMSNSPLHF
-,TRBV5-8,-,TRBJ1-5,TGTGCCAGCAGCAAACGATTACAGTCGACCAGCAATCAGCCCCAGCATTTT,CASSKRLQSTSNQPQHF
-,TRBV12-2,-,TRBJ2-7,TGTGCAAGTCGCTTCCTACGCGGGGTTGGGGATTCTACGAGTTTGTACTTC,CASRFLRGVGDSTSLYF
-,TRBV5-1,-,TRBJ2-7,TGCGCCAGCAGCTTGGGACAGGAGGTGGGGATTCGGTACTTC,CASSLGQEVGIRYF
-,TRBV5-1,TRBD1,TRBJ2-7,TGCGCCAGCAGCTTGGCCGCGGGACAGGGCTACTACGAGCAGTACTTC,CASSLAAGQGYYEQYF
-,TRBV18,TRBD1,TRBJ2-7,TGTGCCAGCTCAGTTCTTCAGGGGGTGGTGTACGAGCAGTACTTC,CASSVLQGVVYEQYF
-,TRBV12-3/TRBV12-4,-,TRBJ1-1,TGTGCCAGCAGAGGGATTCGGTTCACTGAAGCTTTCTTT,CASRGIRFTEAFF
once,TRBV6-6,TRBD1,TRBJ2-7,TGTGCCACCGGGACAGTTTCCTACGAGCAGTACTTC,CATGTVSYEQYF
-,TRBV9,TRBD1,TRBJ2-2,TGTGCCAGCAGCGTAGTCCCGGGACAGGCCTCCACCGGGGAGCTGTTTTTT,CASSVVPGQASTGELFF
-,TRBV7-9,-,TRBJ1-2,TGTGCCAGCAGCTCACAGGCGGGGGGGCCCTACACCTTC,CASSSQAGGPYTF
-,TRBV5-1,-,TRBJ1-6,TGCGCCAGCAGCTTGGGGACTACCGATAATTCACCCCTCCACTTT,CASSLGTTDNSPLHF
-,TRBV5-5,-,TRBJ1-1,TGTGCCAGCAGCTTGACAGGGAACACTGAAGCTTTCTTT,CASSLTGNTEAFF
-,TRBV18,-,TRBJ1-1,TGTGCCAGCTCACCCTGGGACACTGAAGCTTTCTTT,CASSPWDTEAFF
-,TRBV18,-,TRBJ1-1,TGTGCCAGCTCACAAGGAGGGACACAGAACACTGAAGCTTTCTTT,CASSQGGTQNTEAFF
-,TRBV9,-,TRBJ2-2,TGTGCCAGCAGCACCCGACAGAACACCGGGGAGCTGTTTTTT,CASSTRQNTGELFF
once,TRBV7-9,TRBD1,TRBJ2-7,TGTGCCAGCAGCGAAGGGACAGCTAGCTCCTACGAGCAGTACTTC,CASSEGTASSYEQYF
-,TRBV2,-,TRBJ1-6,TGTGCCAGCAAACCCTCGGGGCAGCCCAATTCACCCCTCCACTTT,CASKPSGQPNSPLHF
-,TRBV24-1,-,TRBJ2-3,TGTGCCACCAGTGATTTAGGAGATACGCAGTATTTT,CATSDLGDTQYF
-,TRBV6-2/TRBV6-3,TRBD2,TRBJ2-5,TGTGCCAGCAGTTACGGAGCGGGGGACCTTCAAGAGACCCAGTACTTC,CASSYGAGDLQETQYF
-,TRBV7-2,-,TRBJ2-4,TGTGCCAGCAGCTTTTTTGGCGAAAACATTCAGTACTTC,CASSFFGENIQYF
once,TRBV10-1,-,TRBJ1-5,TGCGCCAGCAGTGTAGAAAGGGTGAGCAATCAGCCCCAGCATTTT,CASSVERVSNQPQHF
-,TRBV2,-,TRBJ1-1,TGTGCCAGCAGGCTAGCAGGGGACCCGAACACTGAAGCTTTCTTT,CASRLAGDPNTEAFF
few,TRBV5-1,TRBD2,TRBJ2-3,TGCGCCAGCAGCTCCGGACTAGCGGGGGTCGCTGTCACAGATACGCAGTATTTT,CASSSGLAGVAVTDTQYF
once,TRBV7-3,TRBD1,TRBJ1-1,TGTGCCAGCAGCTTAGGCAGGGGGCTTCAGGCTTTCTTT,CASSLGRGLQAFF
-,TRBV7-9,-,TRBJ1-4,TGTGCCAGCAGCTTAAGTGGGGCAACTAATGAAAAACTGTTTTTT,CASSLSGATNEKLFF
-,TRBV5-6,TRBD2,TRBJ2-5,TGTGCCAGCAGCGCCCCCCCGGGGGGGGAGACCCAGTACTTC,CASSAPPGGETQYF
-,TRBV5-6,-,TRBJ2-7,TGTGCCAGCAGCTTGGCGTCTGGGAAAGACGAGCAGTACTTC,CASSLASGKDEQYF
-,TRBV5-4,-,TRBJ2-2,TGTGCCAGCAGCGTCTACTTTCGGAACACCGGGGAGCTGTTTTTT,CASSVYFRNTGELFF
-,TRBV5-8,-,TRBJ1-2,TGTGCCAGCACCCGGGGGGTGCTGGGTGGCTACACCTTC,CASTRGVLGGYTF
once,TRBV3-1/TRBV3-2,-,TRBJ1-6,TGTGCCAGCAGACTACAGGGAATAGATAATTCACCCCTCCACTTT,CASRLQGIDNSPLHF
-,TRBV19,-,TRBJ1-1,TGTGCCAGTAGTGGGGTCGTCGCGACGACTGAAGCTTTCTTT,CASSGVVATTEAFF
-,TRBV6-2/TRBV6-3,-,TRBJ1-2,TGTGCCAGCAGTTACTCGTGGGGGGCTGACTATGGCTACACCTTC,CASSYSWGADYGYTF
-,TRBV5-4,-,TRBJ1-2,TGTGCCAGCAGCTTGGGGGGGACGGGGAACTATGGCTACACCTTC,CASSLGGTGNYGYTF
-,TRBV5-4,TRBD1,TRBJ2-3,TGTGCCAGCAGCTTGGCCCAGGGGGCAACTAGCACAGATACGCAGTATTTT,CASSLAQGATSTDTQYF
-,TRBV7-6,-,TRBJ1-1,TGTGCCAGCAGCCCAACGGGGGGCACTGAAGCTTTCTTT,CASSPTGGTEAFF
-,TRBV19,TRBD1,TRBJ1-1,TGTGCCAGTAGTATACAGGGGGCAGTCACTGAAGCTTTCTTT,CASSIQGAVTEAFF
-,TRBV7-8,-,TRBJ1-4,TGTGCCAGCAGCTCGACCTTCTCGGGGACGACACTGTTTTTT,CASSSTFSGTTLFF
-,TRBV4-1,-,TRBJ1-2,TGCGCCAGCAGCCAAGGGGGCTTCGGCTATGGCTACACCTTC,CASSQGGFGYGYTF
-,TRBV11-2,TRBD1,TRBJ2-7,TGTGCCAGCAGTCTTGGACAGGGTGGCACCTACGAGCAGTACTTC,CASSLGQGGTYEQYF
-,TRBV2,-,TRBJ2-7,TGTGCCAGCAGTGGGGCCGTCGAGCAGTACTTC,CASSGAVEQYF
-,TRBV10-3,TRBD2,TRBJ2-2,TGTGCCATGACTAGCAATTCCGCCGGGGAGCTGTTTTTT,CAMTSNSAGELFF
once,TRBV2,-,TRBJ1-5,TGTGCCAGCAGTGACAGGGAAAACAATCAGCCCCAGCATTTT,CASSDRENNQPQHF
-,TRBV5-1,-,TRBJ2-1,TGCGCCAGCAGCTTGGCCGTGGAGGGAGAGCAGTTCTTC,CASSLAVEGEQFF
-,TRBV6-6,-,TRBJ1-2,TGTGCCAGCAGTTACTCGACAAATAACTATGGCTACACCTTC,CASSYSTNNYGYTF
-,TRBV11-3,-,TRBJ2-1,TGTGCCAGCAGCTTAGGGCGGGTAAATGAGCAGTTCTTC,CASSLGRVNEQFF
-,TRBV5-5,-,TRBJ1-3,TGTGCCAGCAGCCCCACATTGGGACTCTCTGGAAACACCATATATTTT,CASSPTLGLSGNTIYF
-,TRBV18,TRBD1,TRBJ1-1,TGTGCCAGCTCGTCCGGGACAGGGGGCCCGAAGGCTGAAGCTTTCTTT,CASSSGTGGPKAEAFF
-,TRBV6-2/TRBV6-3,-,TRBJ1-5,TGTGCCAGCAGTTACGAGGATTTTGGCAATCAGCCCCAGCATTTT,CASSYEDFGNQPQHF